This is a list of T cell receptor beta chains from one sample in a study of blood T cell repertoires in COVID-19. Profiling relied on immunoSEQ multiplex PCR, and the TCRdb table lists in-frame clones only, not all of them. Here the sample spans fewer than 600,000 clones, 88% being singletons. Sequenced input: PBMCs or T cells enriched from blood (not recorded which). The receptors shown here come from a woman aged 40 to 50 who had recovered from COVID-19. Both conserved end residues are part of each CDR3. A D gene is named only where the DNA matches it firmly. Size is stated for part of the rows, as once, few or many counts, or as a class when the clone is expanded.

d_call: TRBD1
clone_size: NA
j_call: TRBJ1-2
v_call: TRBV11-3
cdr3_nt: TGTGCCAGCAGCCGTTCGACAGGGATAGATGGCTACACCTTC
cdr3_aa: CASSRSTGIDGYTF

d_call: TRBD2
clone_size: NA
j_call: TRBJ2-1
v_call: TRBV24-1
cdr3_nt: TGTGCCACCAGTGATAGAGCGGGAGCAGCCTACAATGAGCAGTTCTTC
cdr3_aa: CATSDRAGAAYNEQFF

d_call: NA
clone_size: few
j_call: TRBJ1-1
v_call: TRBV11-3
cdr3_nt: TGTGCCAGCAGCTTAGGAGGGGGGAACACTGAAGCTTTCTTT
cdr3_aa: CASSLGGGNTEAFF

d_call: NA
clone_size: NA
j_call: TRBJ2-7
v_call: TRBV19
cdr3_nt: TGTGCCAGTAGTCTGGGCCTGGACTACGAGCAGTACTTC
cdr3_aa: CASSLGLDYEQYF

d_call: TRBD2
clone_size: NA
j_call: TRBJ2-5
v_call: TRBV3-1/TRBV3-2
cdr3_nt: TGTGCCAGCAGCCATCGCTTGGTAGCGGGATTGGAGACCCAGTACTTC
cdr3_aa: CASSHRLVAGLETQYF

d_call: NA
clone_size: NA
j_call: TRBJ1-2
v_call: TRBV6-1
cdr3_nt: TGTGCCAGCAGTGAAAATAGTGCGGTCGCTAACTATGGCTACACCTTC
cdr3_aa: CASSENSAVANYGYTF

d_call: TRBD2
clone_size: NA
j_call: TRBJ2-3
v_call: TRBV7-9
cdr3_nt: TGTGCCAGCAGCTTCTCGGGACTAGCGGGAGCCGATACGCAGTATTTT
cdr3_aa: CASSFSGLAGADTQYF

d_call: NA
clone_size: NA
j_call: TRBJ1-2
v_call: TRBV9
cdr3_nt: TGTGCCAGCAGCGTAGGGAGGGATCTCTCGGGTGGCTACACCTTC
cdr3_aa: CASSVGRDLSGGYTF

d_call: TRBD2
clone_size: NA
j_call: TRBJ2-7
v_call: TRBV6-2/TRBV6-3
cdr3_nt: TGTGCCAGCAGTTACTTACTGCGGGGGGCTTACCCCTACGAGCAGTACTTC
cdr3_aa: CASSYLLRGAYPYEQYF

d_call: TRBD1
clone_size: NA
j_call: TRBJ2-1
v_call: TRBV3-1/TRBV3-2
cdr3_nt: TGTGCCAGCAGCCAAGTGGGGGACAGCAATGAGCAGTTCTTC
cdr3_aa: CASSQVGDSNEQFF

d_call: NA
clone_size: NA
j_call: TRBJ1-5
v_call: TRBV6-2/TRBV6-3
cdr3_nt: TGTGCCAGCAGCCTCACGCAGGGTACGAATCAGCCCCAGCATTTT
cdr3_aa: CASSLTQGTNQPQHF

d_call: TRBD2
clone_size: NA
j_call: TRBJ2-7
v_call: TRBV25-1
cdr3_nt: TGTGCCAGCAGTGAACCCCAGACTAGCGGGAAAGGCGAGCAGTACTTC
cdr3_aa: CASSEPQTSGKGEQYF

d_call: NA
clone_size: NA
j_call: TRBJ2-3
v_call: TRBV10-1
cdr3_nt: TGCGCCAGCCCTGCGGCGTCTAGCGGCACAGATACGCAGTATTTT
cdr3_aa: CASPAASSGTDTQYF

d_call: TRBD1
clone_size: NA
j_call: TRBJ1-2
v_call: TRBV27
cdr3_nt: TGTGCCAGCAGTTTTTACCCGACAGGGAATGGCTACACCTTC
cdr3_aa: CASSFYPTGNGYTF

d_call: NA
clone_size: once
j_call: TRBJ1-1
v_call: TRBV19
cdr3_nt: TGTGCCAGTAGTATATTACAGGGAAGGACTGAAGCTTTCTTT
cdr3_aa: CASSILQGRTEAFF

d_call: TRBD1
clone_size: NA
j_call: TRBJ1-1
v_call: TRBV4-3
cdr3_nt: TGCGCCAGCAGCCAAGAGACAGGGGGGAACACTGAAGCTTTCTTT
cdr3_aa: CASSQETGGNTEAFF

d_call: TRBD1
clone_size: NA
j_call: TRBJ2-3
v_call: TRBV2
cdr3_nt: TGTGCCAGCAGTGCGGACAGGGGCAGAGATACGCAGTATTTT
cdr3_aa: CASSADRGRDTQYF

d_call: NA
clone_size: NA
j_call: TRBJ2-2
v_call: TRBV7-9
cdr3_nt: TGTGCCAGCAGCTTAGCCGCGGTCATCGGGGAGCTGTTTTTT
cdr3_aa: CASSLAAVIGELFF

d_call: TRBD1
clone_size: NA
j_call: TRBJ2-4
v_call: TRBV5-1
cdr3_nt: TGCGCCAGCAGCTCGGGACCGGCGACAGGGGGAGTCAACATTCAGTACTTC
cdr3_aa: CASSSGPATGGVNIQYF

d_call: TRBD2
clone_size: NA
j_call: TRBJ2-3
v_call: TRBV7-9
cdr3_nt: TGTGCCAGCAGCCTCGGACTAGCGGGGCCTAGCACAGATACGCAGTATTTT
cdr3_aa: CASSLGLAGPSTDTQYF

d_call: TRBD1
clone_size: NA
j_call: TRBJ1-2
v_call: TRBV11-3
cdr3_nt: TGTGCCAGCAGCTCGGACAGGGTCTATGGCTACACCTTC
cdr3_aa: CASSSDRVYGYTF

d_call: TRBD1
clone_size: NA
j_call: TRBJ1-2
v_call: TRBV24-1
cdr3_nt: TGTGCCACCAGCAAGGGGACAGGGCGTAACTATGGCTACACCTTC
cdr3_aa: CATSKGTGRNYGYTF

d_call: NA
clone_size: NA
j_call: TRBJ1-1
v_call: TRBV7-2
cdr3_nt: TGTGCCAGCAGCTTACACATGAACACTGAAGCTTTCTTT
cdr3_aa: CASSLHMNTEAFF

d_call: NA
clone_size: NA
j_call: TRBJ1-1
v_call: TRBV29-1
cdr3_nt: TGCAGCGTTGAACAACAGGGAAACACTGAAGCTTTCTTT
cdr3_aa: CSVEQQGNTEAFF

d_call: NA
clone_size: NA
j_call: TRBJ2-5
v_call: TRBV18
cdr3_nt: TGTGCCAGCTCACCCACGAATGGACAGCAAGAGACCCAGTACTTC
cdr3_aa: CASSPTNGQQETQYF

d_call: NA
clone_size: NA
j_call: TRBJ1-1
v_call: TRBV12-3/TRBV12-4
cdr3_nt: TGTGCCAGCAGTTTACAGGGTCCAGGGGCTTTCTTT
cdr3_aa: CASSLQGPGAFF

d_call: NA
clone_size: NA
j_call: TRBJ1-2
v_call: TRBV4-1
cdr3_nt: TGCGCCAGCAGCCAAGATTGGGGCCTGACAGGATATGGCTACACCTTC
cdr3_aa: CASSQDWGLTGYGYTF

d_call: NA
clone_size: NA
j_call: TRBJ1-2
v_call: TRBV2
cdr3_nt: TGTGCCAGCAGTGAAAGGTCCAGGGACAATGGCTACACCTTC
cdr3_aa: CASSERSRDNGYTF

d_call: TRBD1
clone_size: NA
j_call: TRBJ1-1
v_call: TRBV6-1
cdr3_nt: TGTGCCAGCAGTGAAACAGGGGGGAGTGAAGCTTTCTTT
cdr3_aa: CASSETGGSEAFF

d_call: NA
clone_size: NA
j_call: TRBJ2-1
v_call: TRBV28
cdr3_nt: TGTGCCAGCATCGGCAGGTTTTCCTACAATGAGCAGTTCTTC
cdr3_aa: CASIGRFSYNEQFF

d_call: NA
clone_size: NA
j_call: TRBJ2-6
v_call: TRBV5-1
cdr3_nt: TGCGCCAGCAGCCTCCTCTCCGGGACTGGGGCCAACGTCCTGACTTTC
cdr3_aa: CASSLLSGTGANVLTF

d_call: NA
clone_size: NA
j_call: TRBJ1-2
v_call: TRBV5-1
cdr3_nt: TGCGCCAGCAGCTTGGACCCGTCAGGCTATGGCTACACCTTC
cdr3_aa: CASSLDPSGYGYTF

d_call: NA
clone_size: NA
j_call: TRBJ2-5
v_call: TRBV19
cdr3_nt: TGTGCCAGTAGTATAAGCTTCAACTGGGAGACCCAGTACTTC
cdr3_aa: CASSISFNWETQYF

d_call: NA
clone_size: few
j_call: TRBJ2-7
v_call: TRBV7-9
cdr3_nt: TGTGCCAGCAGCCCCATCTTGACAGCTATCTCCTACGAGCAGTACTTC
cdr3_aa: CASSPILTAISYEQYF

d_call: TRBD1
clone_size: NA
j_call: TRBJ1-2
v_call: TRBV6-2/TRBV6-3
cdr3_nt: TGTGCCAGCAGTCCACAAGTACAGGGGGCTGGCTACACCTTC
cdr3_aa: CASSPQVQGAGYTF

d_call: TRBD1
clone_size: NA
j_call: TRBJ1-3
v_call: TRBV11-2
cdr3_nt: TGTGCCAGCAGCTTAAGGACAGGCCCTGGAAACACCATATATTTT
cdr3_aa: CASSLRTGPGNTIYF

d_call: NA
clone_size: few
j_call: TRBJ1-6
v_call: TRBV11-2
cdr3_nt: TGTGCCAGCAGCTTAGCATGGGGGCCCGATTCACCCCTCCACTTT
cdr3_aa: CASSLAWGPDSPLHF

d_call: NA
clone_size: NA
j_call: TRBJ1-3
v_call: TRBV5-1
cdr3_nt: TGCGCCAGCAGCCCGGCGGTGTCTGCAAACACCATATATTTT
cdr3_aa: CASSPAVSANTIYF

d_call: TRBD1
clone_size: NA
j_call: TRBJ2-7
v_call: TRBV29-1
cdr3_nt: TGCAGCGTTAGACAGGGTTGGTCCTACGAGCAGTACTTC
cdr3_aa: CSVRQGWSYEQYF

d_call: TRBD2
clone_size: once
j_call: TRBJ2-7
v_call: TRBV7-2
cdr3_nt: TGTGCCAGCAGCCTTCTAGCGGGAGCCGCCTACGAGCAGTACTTC
cdr3_aa: CASSLLAGAAYEQYF

d_call: NA
clone_size: once
j_call: TRBJ2-7
v_call: TRBV6-1
cdr3_nt: TGTGCCAGCAGTGAATTTTGGGTTGTTCGGGTATCGGACTACGAGCAGTACTTC
cdr3_aa: CASSEFWVVRVSDYEQYF

d_call: TRBD2
clone_size: NA
j_call: TRBJ2-7
v_call: TRBV7-2
cdr3_nt: TGTGCCAGCAGCCCCCGTCCGGGACTAGCCTACGAGCAGTACTTC
cdr3_aa: CASSPRPGLAYEQYF

d_call: NA
clone_size: NA
j_call: TRBJ1-1
v_call: TRBV18
cdr3_nt: TGTGCCAGCTCACCGGGCTGGGACTTTGAAGCTTTCTTT
cdr3_aa: CASSPGWDFEAFF

d_call: TRBD1
clone_size: NA
j_call: TRBJ2-7
v_call: TRBV27
cdr3_nt: TGTGCCAGCAGTCCCGGGACAGGGACCCACGAGCAGTACTTC
cdr3_aa: CASSPGTGTHEQYF

d_call: TRBD2
clone_size: NA
j_call: TRBJ2-5
v_call: TRBV5-1
cdr3_nt: TGCGCCAGCAGCTTGGGGTTCGGGACTAGCGGGAGAGAGACCCAGTACTTC
cdr3_aa: CASSLGFGTSGRETQYF

d_call: NA
clone_size: NA
j_call: TRBJ1-4
v_call: TRBV19
cdr3_nt: TGTGCCAGTAGTATTAACAGGGCCCTGTGGGCTAATGAAAAACTGTTTTTT
cdr3_aa: CASSINRALWANEKLFF

d_call: NA
clone_size: NA
j_call: TRBJ1-6
v_call: TRBV27
cdr3_nt: TGTGCCAGCAGTTTGAGGAATGAGGGTCGGGTTTTCCCCCTCCACTTT
cdr3_aa: CASSLRNEGRVFPLHF

d_call: TRBD2
clone_size: NA
j_call: TRBJ2-7
v_call: TRBV11-2
cdr3_nt: TGTGCCAGCAGCTTGGTCCTAGCGGGAGCCAACGAGCAGTACTTC
cdr3_aa: CASSLVLAGANEQYF

d_call: TRBD2
clone_size: NA
j_call: TRBJ2-2
v_call: TRBV28
cdr3_nt: TGTGCCAGCAGTCCCGGGACTAGCTTCGCCGGGGAGCTGTTTTTT
cdr3_aa: CASSPGTSFAGELFF

d_call: NA
clone_size: NA
j_call: TRBJ1-1
v_call: TRBV7-2
cdr3_nt: TGTGCCAGCAGCTTAGGCCGACAGTTTGGGAACACTGAAGCTTTCTTT
cdr3_aa: CASSLGRQFGNTEAFF